The source of this TCR beta chain is a study of graft-versus-host responses after intestinal transplantation. Turning to the study itself: As for transplant type, recipients had multivisceral, liver-intestinal, or isolated intestinal grafts. Anti-thymocyte globulin induction, then tacrolimus and steroids for around 3 years, went to all recipients. Study findings and constraints: The authors found GvH clones in recipient marrow, some appearing first in ileum or blood. There was an association between peak levels of circulating GvH clones and early post-transplant HvG declines.

Points on this clone: Its specificity is unknown.

The data were produced by immunoSEQ multiplex PCR, yet TCRdb's version contains in-frame clones alone and is incomplete. In the table there are more than 65,000 clones, 70% to 90% of which are singletons. The CDR3 has 15 amino acids. Trimming took 1 base from V and 8 from J, leaving 13 bases between them. Germline V gene data show CDR1 as SGHRS and CDR2 as YFSETQ. This sample comprised unstimulated CD4+ T cells sorted from spleen or lymph node cells, obtained before intestinal transplant. The chain uses TRBV5-1 and TRBJ1-6; unclear D gene. The origin of this receptor is a human donor who received an intestinal transplant. CDR3 residues: CASSLWAARDSPLHF. The CDR3 region has the DNA TGCGCCAGCAGCTTGTGGGCGGCGAGGGATTCACCCCTCCACTTT.